This T cell receptor beta chain was identified during a study of blood T cell repertoires in COVID-19. Study as a whole: Sample material is recorded as cDNA or gDNA derived from T cells, B-cell-depleted T cells, or PBMCs.

Cohorts were determined from participant-reported clinical history. A COVID-19 case had been met by exposed participants during the 2 weeks before study entry. Authors' processing steps: Using reference gene primer amplification, nucleated cell counts were estimated. Measured with immunoSEQ multiplex PCR; TCRdb has only the in-frame clones, and not every one. D and trimming come from the DNA, and the V and J calls and clone size come from that table. The sample lists about 250,000 clones, around nine tenths occurring once. Germline V gives CDR1 SEHNR, CDR2 FQNEAQ (reference sequence). The CDR3 loop spans 14 amino acids. V shed 5 bases and J 8 bases; nucleotides not matched to a gene: 10.

The chain joins TRBV7-9 to TRBJ1-2; 8 positions agree with TRBD1. Sequenced material: PBMCs or T cells enriched from blood (not recorded which). This receptor was taken from a woman aged 40 to 50 who had been exposed to COVID-19. Here the CDR3 DNA reads TGTGCCAGCAGCGTTGGGGGACAGGTAGTAGGCTACACCTTC. Its protein is CASSVGGQVVGYTF.